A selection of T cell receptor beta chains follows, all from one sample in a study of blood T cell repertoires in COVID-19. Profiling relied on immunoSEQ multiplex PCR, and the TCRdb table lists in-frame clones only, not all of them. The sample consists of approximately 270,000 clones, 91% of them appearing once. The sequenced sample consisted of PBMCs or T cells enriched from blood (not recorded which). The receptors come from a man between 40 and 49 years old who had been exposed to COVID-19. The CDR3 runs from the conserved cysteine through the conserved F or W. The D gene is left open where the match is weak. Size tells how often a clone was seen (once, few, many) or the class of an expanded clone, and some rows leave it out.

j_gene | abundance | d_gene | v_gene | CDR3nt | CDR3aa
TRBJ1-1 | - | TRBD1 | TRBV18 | TGTGCCAGCTCACCACGGGACAGCTATGAAGCTTTCTTT | CASSPRDSYEAFF
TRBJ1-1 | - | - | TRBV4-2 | TGTGCCAGCAGCCATGAAAGGGGTGGGAACACTGAAGCTTTCTTT | CASSHERGGNTEAFF
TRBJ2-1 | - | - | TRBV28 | TGTGCCAGCAGCTTAAGTACAGGGACATCAGTCTACAATGAGCAGTTCTTC | CASSLSTGTSVYNEQFF
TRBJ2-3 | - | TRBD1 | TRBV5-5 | TGTGCCAGCAGCTGGGGTACAGGGGGGGATACGCAGTATTTT | CASSWGTGGDTQYF
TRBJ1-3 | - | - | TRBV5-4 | TGTGCCAGCAGCTTGTCCGTCTCTGGAAACACCATATATTTT | CASSLSVSGNTIYF
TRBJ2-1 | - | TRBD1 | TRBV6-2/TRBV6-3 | TGTGCCAGCAGTTACTCGACAGGGGGCAATGAGCAGTTCTTC | CASSYSTGGNEQFF
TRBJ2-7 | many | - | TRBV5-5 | TGTGCCAGCAGCTTGAACAGGCCCTACGAGCAGTACTTC | CASSLNRPYEQYF
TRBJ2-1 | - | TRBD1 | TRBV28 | TGTGCCAGCAGTGAATTATCCGGGACAGGGGTCTACAATGAGCAGTTCTTC | CASSELSGTGVYNEQFF
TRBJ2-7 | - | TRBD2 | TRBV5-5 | TGTGCCAGCAGCAGGGGGACTAGCGCAAACTACGAGCAGTACTTC | CASSRGTSANYEQYF
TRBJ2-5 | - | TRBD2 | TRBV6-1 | TGTGCCAGCAGTGAGTTCGGGACTAGCGGAAGAGGGCGGCAAGAGACCCAGTACTTC | CASSEFGTSGRGRQETQYF
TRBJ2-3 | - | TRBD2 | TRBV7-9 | TGTGCCAGCAGCCTCGGACTAGCGGGAGGGCCTCGGCGGGCAGATACGCAGTATTTT | CASSLGLAGGPRRADTQYF